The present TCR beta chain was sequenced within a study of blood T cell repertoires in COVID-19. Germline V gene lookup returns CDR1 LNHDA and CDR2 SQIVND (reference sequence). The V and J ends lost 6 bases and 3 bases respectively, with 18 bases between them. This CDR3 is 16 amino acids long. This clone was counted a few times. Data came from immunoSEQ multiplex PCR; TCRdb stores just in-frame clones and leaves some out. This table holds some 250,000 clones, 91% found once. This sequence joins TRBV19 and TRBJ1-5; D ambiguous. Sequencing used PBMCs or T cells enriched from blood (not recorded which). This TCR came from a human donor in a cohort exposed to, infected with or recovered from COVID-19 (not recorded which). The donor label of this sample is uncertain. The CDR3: CASRGTGVRVNQPQHF. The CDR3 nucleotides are TGTGCCAGTAGGGGAACCGGGGTGAGGGTCAATCAGCCCCAGCATTTT.